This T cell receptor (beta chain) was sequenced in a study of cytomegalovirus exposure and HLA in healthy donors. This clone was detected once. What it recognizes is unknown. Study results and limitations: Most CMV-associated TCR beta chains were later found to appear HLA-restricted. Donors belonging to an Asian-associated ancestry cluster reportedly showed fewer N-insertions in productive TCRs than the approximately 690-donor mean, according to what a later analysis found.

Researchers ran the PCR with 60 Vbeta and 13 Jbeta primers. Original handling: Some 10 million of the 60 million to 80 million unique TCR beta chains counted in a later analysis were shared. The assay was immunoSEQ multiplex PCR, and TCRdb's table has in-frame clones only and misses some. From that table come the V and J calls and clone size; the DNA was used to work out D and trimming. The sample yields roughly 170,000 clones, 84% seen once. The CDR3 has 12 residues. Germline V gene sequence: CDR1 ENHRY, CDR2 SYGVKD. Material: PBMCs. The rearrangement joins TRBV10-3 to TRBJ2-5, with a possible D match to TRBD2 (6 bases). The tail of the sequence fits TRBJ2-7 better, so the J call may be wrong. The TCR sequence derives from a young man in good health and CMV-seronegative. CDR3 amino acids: CAISGTGDEQYF. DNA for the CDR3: TGTGCCATCAGTGGGACGGGGGACGAGCAGTACTTC.